This is a list of T cell receptor beta chains from one sample in a study of PD-1 blockade in classical Hodgkin lymphoma. Generated by immunoSEQ multiplex PCR, the TCRdb table keeps only in-frame clones and is missing some. The data hold 20,000 to 25,000 clones, with approximately 71% observed a single time. Material: peripheral blood mononuclear cells (PBMCs), obtained at baseline. All receptors derive from a human donor with classical Hodgkin lymphoma. The CDR3 runs from the conserved cysteine through the conserved F or W. The order of the fields is CDR3 DNA, CDR3 protein, D gene, J gene, V gene, clone size. D genes are given only for firm matches. Part of the rows lack a size; the others show once, few, many or a class for expanded clones.

TGTGCCAGCAGGGACAGGGGTCGGACTGAAGCTTTCTTT | CASRDRGRTEAFF | TRBD1 | TRBJ1-1 | TRBV7-9 | NA
TGTGCCAGCAGTTACTCGACTACCTACGAGCAGTACTTC | CASSYSTTYEQYF | NA | TRBJ2-7 | TRBV6-5 | NA
TGTGCCAGCAGCAATATTCCGGGACTAGCGAGGGCCGGGGAGCTGTTTTTT | CASSNIPGLARAGELFF | TRBD2 | TRBJ2-2 | TRBV5-5 | medium-sized
TGTGCCAGCAGTGCTGGAGTGTCCTATGGCTACACCTTC | CASSAGVSYGYTF | NA | TRBJ1-2 | TRBV6-6 | NA
TGCGCCAGCAGCTTGGTTGTAGGGATCTACGAGCAGTACTTC | CASSLVVGIYEQYF | NA | TRBJ2-7 | TRBV5-1 | once
TGTGCCAGCTCGAATCCCAGGGTTGCAGATACGCAGTATTTT | CASSNPRVADTQYF | NA | TRBJ2-3 | TRBV27 | NA
TGTGCCAGCAAAACTGGGGGTGGTGGCTACACCTTC | CASKTGGGGYTF | NA | TRBJ1-2 | TRBV6-1 | NA
TGTGCCTGGAGTCCGGACAGGGGCTACGAGCAGTACTTC | CAWSPDRGYEQYF | TRBD1 | TRBJ2-7 | TRBV30 | NA
TGTGCCAGCAGTGAGGCAGGGGCCCTGAATTCACCCCTCCACTTT | CASSEAGALNSPLHF | NA | TRBJ1-6 | TRBV6-1 | NA
TGTGCCAGCAGCTCGGGACAGGGGAACACTGAAGCTTTCTTT | CASSSGQGNTEAFF | TRBD1 | TRBJ1-1 | TRBV7-9 | NA
TGTGCCAGCAGTTGGTTGCTGGGGGGTGCTGAAGCTTTCTTT | CASSWLLGGAEAFF | NA | TRBJ1-1 | TRBV7-9 | NA
TGTGCCAGCAGCTTTAGAAGCGGGGGGGCTTTGGATACGCAGTATTTT | CASSFRSGGALDTQYF | TRBD2 | TRBJ2-3 | TRBV13 | NA
TGTGCCAGCAGCCAAGCCTCGGGACTAGCGGGAGCTTTCTCCTACAATGAGCAGTTCTTC | CASSQASGLAGAFSYNEQFF | TRBD2 | TRBJ2-1 | TRBV4-2 | medium-sized
TGTGCCAGCAGTGCTAATAGCGGGGGATACAATGAGCAGTTCTTC | CASSANSGGYNEQFF | TRBD2 | TRBJ2-1 | TRBV6-4 | NA
TGTGCCAGCAGCCTGACAGGACGGTACGAGCAGTACTTC | CASSLTGRYEQYF | NA | TRBJ2-7 | TRBV28 | NA
TGTGCCAGCAGCGTAGCGGGAGGGCCTGGTGAGCAGTTCTTC | CASSVAGGPGEQFF | TRBD2 | TRBJ2-1 | TRBV9 | NA
TGTGCCAGTAGCGACGGGACACTGGACTACAATGAGCAGTTCTTC | CASSDGTLDYNEQFF | NA | TRBJ2-1 | TRBV19 | medium-sized
TGCGCCAGCAGCCCCGAGGTAGCGGGAGCAGATACGCAGTATTTT | CASSPEVAGADTQYF | TRBD2 | TRBJ2-3 | TRBV5-1 | few
TGTGCCAGCAGCGGACTAGCGGGGACTTCGAACACCGGGGAGCTGTTTTTT | CASSGLAGTSNTGELFF | TRBD2 | TRBJ2-2 | TRBV9 | NA
TGTGCCTGGAGTGCGGGTACGGGAAACACCATATATTTT | CAWSAGTGNTIYF | NA | TRBJ1-3 | TRBV30 | few
TGTGCCAGCAGTTTACTAGGTAGCTCCGCATATGGCTACACCTTC | CASSLLGSSAYGYTF | NA | TRBJ1-2 | TRBV28 | NA
TGTGCCAGCAGTACGATAAGGGGGAGGGGTCAGCCCCAGCATTTT | CASSTIRGRGQPQHF | NA | TRBJ1-5 | TRBV28 | few
TGTGCGGTCGCCGAAGGGGATCAGCCCCAGCATTTT | CAVAEGDQPQHF | NA | TRBJ1-5 | TRBV28 | NA
TGTGCCTGGAGTTCCAGGGTACGGACTGAAGCTTTCTTT | CAWSSRVRTEAFF | NA | TRBJ1-1 | TRBV30 | NA
TGTGCCAGCAATGTAGCGGGAGTGGCTTACAATGAGCAGTTCTTC | CASNVAGVAYNEQFF | TRBD2 | TRBJ2-1 | TRBV6-5 | NA
TGTGCCAGCAGCTGGGGCGGGGGCAGCTACGAGCAGTACTTC | CASSWGGGSYEQYF | NA | TRBJ2-7 | TRBV28 | NA
TGTGCCAGCAGTGCAGACCCCGGCTACGAGCAGTACTTC | CASSADPGYEQYF | NA | TRBJ2-7 | TRBV6-1 | once
TGTGCCAGCAGCCCGGCGTCGGGACAGGGCACTGAAGCTTTCTTT | CASSPASGQGTEAFF | TRBD1 | TRBJ1-1 | TRBV28 | NA
TGCGCCAGCAGCTTGGTCGATCGGACTGAAGCTTTCTTT | CASSLVDRTEAFF | NA | TRBJ1-1 | TRBV5-1 | few
TGTGCCAGCAGCTTAGAGGTCGTCCACGAGACCCAGTACTTC | CASSLEVVHETQYF | NA | TRBJ2-5 | TRBV7-9 | NA
TGTGCCATCAGTGAGGACGGACGCACAGATACGCAGTATTTT | CAISEDGRTDTQYF | NA | TRBJ2-3 | TRBV10-3 | once
TGTGCCAGCAGTTTTTTGGGTTACTATGGCTACACCTTC | CASSFLGYYGYTF | NA | TRBJ1-2 | TRBV28 | NA
TGTGCCAGCAGCTTAGGGGGTTGGGCAGTTGGGAAAAGCAATCAGCCCCAGCATTTT | CASSLGGWAVGKSNQPQHF | NA | TRBJ1-5 | TRBV7-2 | NA
TGTGCCAGCAGCGTAGGGACAGGGGGCACAGATACGCAGTATTTT | CASSVGTGGTDTQYF | TRBD1 | TRBJ2-3 | TRBV9 | NA
TGTGCCTGGAGTGATCGGGACAGGGGGCGGGGGGCCCAGCATTTT | CAWSDRDRGRGAQHF | TRBD1 | TRBJ1-5 | TRBV30 | NA
TGTGCCAGCAGCCCCAGGGAAGGGGGGAGCACAGATACGCAGTATTTT | CASSPREGGSTDTQYF | NA | TRBJ2-3 | TRBV9 | NA
TGTGCCAGCAGTCCCCCGAGATCCGGGGCCAACGTCCTGACTTTC | CASSPPRSGANVLTF | NA | TRBJ2-6 | TRBV6-6 | NA
TGTGCCAGCACCCTTGCTGGCAGGGACCTTTCACCCCTCCACTTT | CASTLAGRDLSPLHF | NA | TRBJ1-6 | TRBV28 | few
TGTGCCAGCTTCTCGTTATCCAATGAGCAGTTCTTC | CASFSLSNEQFF | NA | TRBJ2-1 | TRBV28 | NA
TGTGCCAGCAGTTTATTGGAAGGGGAGACCCAGTACTTC | CASSLLEGETQYF | NA | TRBJ2-5 | TRBV28 | NA
TGTGCCAGCCGGGAAGCAGGCAATCAGCCCCAGCATTTT | CASREAGNQPQHF | NA | TRBJ1-5 | TRBV6-5 | NA
TGCGCCAGCAGTGAGGGAAAAGTTTCTAGAGCTTTCTTT | CASSEGKVSRAFF | NA | TRBJ1-1 | TRBV10-1 | NA
TGTGCCAGCAGCTTAGTTACAGGGACGAACACCGGGGAGCTGTTTTTT | CASSLVTGTNTGELFF | NA | TRBJ2-2 | TRBV7-2 | NA
TGTGCCAGCAGTCCGGGGACAGGGTATAGCAATCAGCCCCAGCATTTT | CASSPGTGYSNQPQHF | TRBD1 | TRBJ1-5 | TRBV27 | few
TGTGCCAGCAGCTTAGAACAGACTCTATTGAACACTGAAGCTTTCTTT | CASSLEQTLLNTEAFF | NA | TRBJ1-1 | TRBV7-9 | few
TGTGCCAGCGTAGGGGGGAAAAACTATGGCTACACCTTC | CASVGGKNYGYTF | NA | TRBJ1-2 | TRBV6-5 | once
TGCGCCAGCAGCTTAGGCCAGGGTCACACCGGGGAGCTGTTTTTT | CASSLGQGHTGELFF | NA | TRBJ2-2 | TRBV5-1 | NA
TGTGCCAGTAGTATTTCCCCCAGGGGTATCAATCAGCCCCAGCATTTT | CASSISPRGINQPQHF | NA | TRBJ1-5 | TRBV19 | NA
TGTGCCAGCAGTTTCGCGAGCGGGACCCAGTACTTC | CASSFASGTQYF | NA | TRBJ2-5 | TRBV27 | once